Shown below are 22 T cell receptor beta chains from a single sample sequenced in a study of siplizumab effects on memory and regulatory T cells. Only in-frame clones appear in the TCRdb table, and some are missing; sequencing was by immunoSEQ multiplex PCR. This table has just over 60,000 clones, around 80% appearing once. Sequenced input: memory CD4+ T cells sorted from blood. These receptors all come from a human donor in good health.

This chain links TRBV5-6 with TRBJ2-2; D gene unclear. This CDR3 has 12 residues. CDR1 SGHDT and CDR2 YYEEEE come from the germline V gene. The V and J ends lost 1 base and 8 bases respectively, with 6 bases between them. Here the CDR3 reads CASSLRPGELFF. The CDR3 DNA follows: TGTGCCAGCAGCTTGCGGCCTGGGGAGCTGTTTTTT.

The CDR3 nucleotides read TGTGCCATCACCGCCGGACAGGGCGATGCTGAAGCTTTCTTT. Amino acid sequence: CAITAGQGDAEAFF. V usage is TRBV10-3 and J usage is TRBJ1-1, with 8 bases that match TRBD1. Germline V gene sequence: CDR1 ENHRY, CDR2 SYGVKD. V lost 7 bases, J lost 6 bases, and 10 bases stayed unmatched. The CDR3 runs 14 residues.

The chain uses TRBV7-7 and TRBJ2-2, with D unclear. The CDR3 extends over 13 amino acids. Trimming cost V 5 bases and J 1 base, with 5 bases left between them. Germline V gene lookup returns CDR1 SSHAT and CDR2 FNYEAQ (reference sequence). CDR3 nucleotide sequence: TGTGCCAGCAGCCCGGGGAACACCGGGGAGCTGTTTTTT. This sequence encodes CASSPGNTGELFF.

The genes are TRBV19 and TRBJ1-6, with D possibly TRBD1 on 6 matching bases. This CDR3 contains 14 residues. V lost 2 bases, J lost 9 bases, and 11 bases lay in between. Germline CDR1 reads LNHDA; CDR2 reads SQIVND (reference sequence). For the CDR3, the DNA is TGTGCCAGTAGTATACAGGGGCTGGGTTCACCCCTCCACTTT. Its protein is CASSIQGLGSPLHF.

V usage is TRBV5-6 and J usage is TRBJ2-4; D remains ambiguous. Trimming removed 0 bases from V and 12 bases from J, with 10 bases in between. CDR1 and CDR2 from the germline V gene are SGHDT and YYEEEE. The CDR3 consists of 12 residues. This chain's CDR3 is CASSLGGDTQYF. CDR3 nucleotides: TGTGCCAGCAGCTTGGGGGGTGACACTCAGTACTTC.

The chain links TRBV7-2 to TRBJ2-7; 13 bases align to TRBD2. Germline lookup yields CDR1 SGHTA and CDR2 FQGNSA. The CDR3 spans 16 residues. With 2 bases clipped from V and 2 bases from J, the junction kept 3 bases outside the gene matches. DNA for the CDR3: TGTGCCAGCAGCTTACTGGGGACTAGCGGGGCCTACGAGCAGTACTTC. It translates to CASSLLGTSGAYEQYF.

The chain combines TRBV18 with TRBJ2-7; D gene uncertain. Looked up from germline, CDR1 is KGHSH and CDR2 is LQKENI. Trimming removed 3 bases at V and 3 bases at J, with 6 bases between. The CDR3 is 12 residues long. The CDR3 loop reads CASSPGVYEQYF. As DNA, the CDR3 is TGTGCCAGCTCACCTGGGGTCTACGAGCAGTACTTC.

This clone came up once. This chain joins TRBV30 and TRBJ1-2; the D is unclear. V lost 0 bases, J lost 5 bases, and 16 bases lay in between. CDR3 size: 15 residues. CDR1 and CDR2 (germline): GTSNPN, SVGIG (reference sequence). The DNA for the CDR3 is TGTGCCTGGAGTGTATCATTGAACACTGATTATGGCTACACCTTC. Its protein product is CAWSVSLNTDYGYTF.

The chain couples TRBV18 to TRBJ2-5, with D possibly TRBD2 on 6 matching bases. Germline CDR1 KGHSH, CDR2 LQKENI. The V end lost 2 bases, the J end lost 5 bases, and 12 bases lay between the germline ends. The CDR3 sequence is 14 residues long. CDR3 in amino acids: CASSPYMEGETQYF. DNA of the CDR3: TGTGCCAGCTCACCATATATGGAGGGGGAGACCCAGTACTTC.

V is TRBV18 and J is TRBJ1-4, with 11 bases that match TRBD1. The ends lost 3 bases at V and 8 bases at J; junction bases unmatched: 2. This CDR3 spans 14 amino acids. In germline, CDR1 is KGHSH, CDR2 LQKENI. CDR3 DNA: TGTGCCAGCTCACCCGGGACAGGGGGAGAAAAACTGTTTTTT. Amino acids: CASSPGTGGEKLFF.

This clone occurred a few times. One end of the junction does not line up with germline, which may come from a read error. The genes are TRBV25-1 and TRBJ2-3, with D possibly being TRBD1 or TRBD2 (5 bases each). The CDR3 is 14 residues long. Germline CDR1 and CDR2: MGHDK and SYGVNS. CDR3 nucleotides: TGTGCCAGCAGTCCACCCGGGACGATAAACGAGGCGCATTTT. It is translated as CASSPPGTINEAHF.

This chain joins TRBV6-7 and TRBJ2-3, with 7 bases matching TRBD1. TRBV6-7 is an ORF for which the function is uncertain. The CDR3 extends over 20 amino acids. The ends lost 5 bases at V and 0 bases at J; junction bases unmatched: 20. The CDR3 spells CASSIFNRDSLRRSTDTQYF. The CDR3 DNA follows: TGTGCCAGCAGTATTTTTAACCGGGACAGTTTGAGACGCAGCACAGATACGCAGTATTTT.

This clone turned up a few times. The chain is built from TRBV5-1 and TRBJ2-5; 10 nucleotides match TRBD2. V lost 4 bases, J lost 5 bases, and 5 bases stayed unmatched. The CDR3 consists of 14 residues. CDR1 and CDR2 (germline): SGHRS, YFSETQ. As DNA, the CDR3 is TGCGCCAGCAGCAAAGCGGGGGGGCGGGAGACCCAGTACTTC. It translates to CASSKAGGRETQYF.

The CDR3 bases are TGTGCCATCACCGACAGGGGTGGATCACCCCTCCACTTT. Translating it yields CAITDRGGSPLHF. V is TRBV10-3 and J is TRBJ1-6, with 8 bases identical to TRBD1. V shed 7 bases and J 10 bases; nucleotides not matched to a gene: 6. The germline gives CDR1 ENHRY, CDR2 SYGVKD. The CDR3 sequence is 13 residues long.

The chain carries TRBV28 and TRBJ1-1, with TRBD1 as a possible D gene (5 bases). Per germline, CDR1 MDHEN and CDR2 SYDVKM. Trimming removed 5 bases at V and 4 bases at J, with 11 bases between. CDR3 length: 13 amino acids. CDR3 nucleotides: TGTGCCAGCAGTCCCAGGGAGGGCACTGAAGCTTTCTTT. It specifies CASSPREGTEAFF.

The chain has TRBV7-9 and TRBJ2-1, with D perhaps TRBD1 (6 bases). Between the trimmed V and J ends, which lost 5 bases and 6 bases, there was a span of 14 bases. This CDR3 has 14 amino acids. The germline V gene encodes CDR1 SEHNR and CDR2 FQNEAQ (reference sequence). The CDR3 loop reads CASSPQQGLNEQFF. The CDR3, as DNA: TGTGCCAGCAGCCCCCAGCAGGGGCTCAATGAGCAGTTCTTC.

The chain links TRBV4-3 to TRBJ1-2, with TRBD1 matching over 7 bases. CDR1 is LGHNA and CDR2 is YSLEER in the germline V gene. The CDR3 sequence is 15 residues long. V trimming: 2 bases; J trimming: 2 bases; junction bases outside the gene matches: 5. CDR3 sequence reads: CASSQSPGQNYGYTF. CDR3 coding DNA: TGCGCCAGCAGCCAATCGCCGGGACAGAACTATGGCTACACCTTC.

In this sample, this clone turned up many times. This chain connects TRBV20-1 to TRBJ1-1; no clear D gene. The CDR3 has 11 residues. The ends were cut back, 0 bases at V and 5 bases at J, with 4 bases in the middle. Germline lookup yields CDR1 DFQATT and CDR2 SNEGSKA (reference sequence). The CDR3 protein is CSARDRTEAFF. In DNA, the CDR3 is TGCAGTGCTAGAGATCGAACTGAAGCTTTCTTT.

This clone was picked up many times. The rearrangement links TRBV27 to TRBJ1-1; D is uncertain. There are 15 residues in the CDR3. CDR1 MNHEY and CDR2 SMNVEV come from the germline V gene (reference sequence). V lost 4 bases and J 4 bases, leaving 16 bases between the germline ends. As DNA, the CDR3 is TGTGCCAGCAGTTACAAACACCCGGGCAGCACTGAAGCTTTCTTT. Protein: CASSYKHPGSTEAFF.

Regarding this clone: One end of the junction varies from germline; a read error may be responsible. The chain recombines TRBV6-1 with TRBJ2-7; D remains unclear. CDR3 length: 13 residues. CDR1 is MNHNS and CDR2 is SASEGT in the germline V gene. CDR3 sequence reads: CASTEGGRYEQYF. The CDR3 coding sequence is TGTGCCAGCACTGAAGGCGGACGATACGAGCAGTACTTC.

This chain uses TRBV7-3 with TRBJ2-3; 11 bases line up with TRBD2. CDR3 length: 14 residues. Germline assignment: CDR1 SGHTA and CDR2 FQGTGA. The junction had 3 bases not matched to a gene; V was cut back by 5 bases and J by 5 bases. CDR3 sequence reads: CASSPSGGQDTQYF. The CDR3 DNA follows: TGTGCCAGCAGCCCTAGCGGGGGGCAAGATACGCAGTATTTT.

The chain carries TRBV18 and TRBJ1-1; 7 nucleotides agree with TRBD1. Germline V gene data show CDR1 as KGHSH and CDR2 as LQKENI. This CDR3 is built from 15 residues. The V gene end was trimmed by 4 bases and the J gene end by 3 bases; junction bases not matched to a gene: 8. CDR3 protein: CASSRLQGFDTEAFF. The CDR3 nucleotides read TGTGCCAGCTCACGCTTACAGGGGTTCGACACTGAAGCTTTCTTT. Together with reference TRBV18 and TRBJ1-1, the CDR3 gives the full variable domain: NAGVMQNPRHLVRRRGQEARLRCSPMKGHSHVYWYRQLPEEGLKFMVYLQKENIIDESGMPKERFSAEFPKEGPSILRIQQVVRGDSAAYFCASSRLQGFDTEAFFGQGTRLTVV.